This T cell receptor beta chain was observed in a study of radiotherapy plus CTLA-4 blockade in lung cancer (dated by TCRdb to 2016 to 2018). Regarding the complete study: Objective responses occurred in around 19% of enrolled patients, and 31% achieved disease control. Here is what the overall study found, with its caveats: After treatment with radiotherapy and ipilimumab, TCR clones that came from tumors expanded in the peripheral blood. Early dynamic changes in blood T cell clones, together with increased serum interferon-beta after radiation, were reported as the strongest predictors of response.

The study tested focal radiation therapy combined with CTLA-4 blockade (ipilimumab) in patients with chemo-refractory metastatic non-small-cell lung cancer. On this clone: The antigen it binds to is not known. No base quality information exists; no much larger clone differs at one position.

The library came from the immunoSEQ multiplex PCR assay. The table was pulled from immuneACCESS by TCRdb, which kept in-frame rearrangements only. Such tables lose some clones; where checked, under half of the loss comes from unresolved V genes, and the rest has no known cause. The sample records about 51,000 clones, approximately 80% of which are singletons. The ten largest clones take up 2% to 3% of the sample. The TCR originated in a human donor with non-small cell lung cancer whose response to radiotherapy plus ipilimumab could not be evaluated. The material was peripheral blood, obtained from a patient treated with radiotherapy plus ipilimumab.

This receptor carries the CDR3 CASSLLGEGAGELFF. In nucleotides, the sequence is TGTGCCAGCAGCCTTCTAGGGGAGGGAGCCGGGGAGCTGTTTTTT. Recombination joined TRBV7-9 with TRBJ2-2, with TRBD2 matching 7 junction bases. Clipping removes 5 bases from V and 6 bases from J, with 9 as the unmatched junction base count. CDR1 and CDR2, per the germline V gene (reference sequence), are SEHNR and FQNEAQ. The CDR3 holds 15 amino acids from the cysteine to the phenylalanine. The kept DNA is CDR3 alone, 45 bases in frame from the first base.